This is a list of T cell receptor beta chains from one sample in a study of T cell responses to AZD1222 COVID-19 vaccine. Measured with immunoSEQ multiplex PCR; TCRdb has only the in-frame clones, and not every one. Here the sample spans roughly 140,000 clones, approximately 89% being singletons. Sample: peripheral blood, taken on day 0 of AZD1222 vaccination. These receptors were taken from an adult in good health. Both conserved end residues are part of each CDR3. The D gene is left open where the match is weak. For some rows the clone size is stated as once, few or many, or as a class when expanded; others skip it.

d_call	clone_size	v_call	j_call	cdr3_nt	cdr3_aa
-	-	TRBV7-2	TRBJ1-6	TGTGCCAGCAGCCAACAGGGACGGGCAAATTCACCCCTCCACTTT	CASSQQGRANSPLHF
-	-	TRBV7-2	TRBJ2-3	TGTGCCAGCAGCTTAGTCCGGGGCACAGATACGCAGTATTTT	CASSLVRGTDTQYF
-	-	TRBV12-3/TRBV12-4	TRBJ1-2	TGTGCCAGCAGTTCGGGACTCGCCCTGGGCACCTTC	CASSSGLALGTF
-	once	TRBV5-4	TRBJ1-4	TGTGCCAGCAGCGCCATTCAGGGAGGTGAAAAACTGTTTTTT	CASSAIQGGEKLFF
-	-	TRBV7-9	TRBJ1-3	TGTGCCAGCAGCTTAGAAGAGTCTGGAAACACCATATATTTT	CASSLEESGNTIYF
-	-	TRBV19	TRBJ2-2	TGTGCCAGTAGTAAGGCTCCTGGCGCCGGGGAGCTGTTTTTT	CASSKAPGAGELFF
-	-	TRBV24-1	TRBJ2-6	TGTGCCACCAGTGTCGGCAGGGCAGGGGCCAACGTCCTGACTTTC	CATSVGRAGANVLTF
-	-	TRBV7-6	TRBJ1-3	TGTGCCAGCAGCTTAGGGACAGTTGACACCATATATTTT	CASSLGTVDTIYF
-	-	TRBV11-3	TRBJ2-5	TGTGCCAGCAGCTCCTATCTCAAGACAGAGTTTAAAGAGACCCAGTACTTC	CASSSYLKTEFKETQYF
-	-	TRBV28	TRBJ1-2	TGTGCCAGCAGATCATCTTATGGCTACACCTTC	CASRSSYGYTF
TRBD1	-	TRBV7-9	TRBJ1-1	TGTGCCACCCGCAGGGGACAGGGGGCTAGATCGAACACTGAAGCTTTCTTT	CATRRGQGARSNTEAFF
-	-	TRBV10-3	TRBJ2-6	TGTGCCATCAAGGTGGGGACTCCTGGGGCCAACGTCCTGACTTTC	CAIKVGTPGANVLTF
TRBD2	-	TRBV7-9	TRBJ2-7	TGTGCCAGCAGCTCCCGACTAGCGTCCTCCTACGAGCAGTACTTC	CASSSRLASSYEQYF
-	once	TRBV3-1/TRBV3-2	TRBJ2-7	TGTGCCAGCAGCCAAGACCAACCCTTATCCCACGAGCAGTACTTC	CASSQDQPLSHEQYF
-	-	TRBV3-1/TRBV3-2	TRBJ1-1	TGTGCCAGCAGCCAAGATCTTGGGGACACTGAAGCTTTCTTT	CASSQDLGDTEAFF
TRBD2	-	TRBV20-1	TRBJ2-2	TGCAGTGCTAGTAAGGCGGGAGGGCCCGGCGGGGAGCTGTTTTTT	CSASKAGGPGGELFF
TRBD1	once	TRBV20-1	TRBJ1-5	TGCAGTGCTAGTGGACAGGGGGCCGTAATTAATCAGCCCCAGCATTTT	CSASGQGAVINQPQHF
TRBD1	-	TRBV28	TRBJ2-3	TGTGCCAGCAGTGTGACAGGGGGGGGAGGGAATACGCAGTATTTT	CASSVTGGGGNTQYF
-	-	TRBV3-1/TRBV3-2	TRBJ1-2	TGTGCCAGCAGCCAAGACAGGGGATCTGGCTACACCTTC	CASSQDRGSGYTF
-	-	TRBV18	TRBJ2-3	TGTGCCAGCTCACCGAACCCCCCACCCCAAGATACGCAGTATTTT	CASSPNPPPQDTQYF
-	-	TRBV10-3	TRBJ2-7	TGTGCCATCAGTGAGGGGTTCCCTCGGGACGAGCAGTACTTC	CAISEGFPRDEQYF
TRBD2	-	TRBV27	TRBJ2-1	TGTGCCAGCAGTTTAACCCCCCCCGGGACTAGCAATGAGCAGTTCTTC	CASSLTPPGTSNEQFF